This T cell receptor beta chain was captured in a study of T cells in Graves' hyperthyroidism and ophthalmopathy. It was considered stable Graves' hyperthyroidism when ophthalmopathy did not progress within 18 months. Newly diagnosed hyperthyroidism patients aged 18 to 65 years had disease lasting under 2 months. For the diagnoses, clinical symptoms, serum thyroxine and TRAb, thyroid ultrasound and orbital computed tomography were used. Study-wide results and limits: Using 13 V-J features, a model discriminated ophthalmopathy from stable hyperthyroidism.

The CDR3 runs 11 residues. The V and J ends lost 9 bases and 4 bases respectively, with 9 bases between them. TCR beta CDR3 regions were amplified from RNA transcripts. First-round RT-PCR with HTBI primers amplified the TCR CDR3 region. TCRdb itself ran the multiplex PCR reads through MiXCR, one entry per CDR3 protein. The repertoire holds under 700,000 distinct CDR3 sequences, with around 42% as singletons. Of note for this clonotype: No antigen is known for it.

The receptor's source is a woman aged 18-29 years with Graves' hyperthyroidism. Sequencing input: peripheral blood or thyroid tissue (not recorded which). The chain recombines TRBV12-3 or TRBV12-4 with TRBJ2-5, with a weak D call TRBD2 (6 bases). CDR3 protein: CASMGGETQYF. In nucleotides, the CDR3 is TGTGCCAGTATGGGGGGAGAGACCCAGTACTTC.